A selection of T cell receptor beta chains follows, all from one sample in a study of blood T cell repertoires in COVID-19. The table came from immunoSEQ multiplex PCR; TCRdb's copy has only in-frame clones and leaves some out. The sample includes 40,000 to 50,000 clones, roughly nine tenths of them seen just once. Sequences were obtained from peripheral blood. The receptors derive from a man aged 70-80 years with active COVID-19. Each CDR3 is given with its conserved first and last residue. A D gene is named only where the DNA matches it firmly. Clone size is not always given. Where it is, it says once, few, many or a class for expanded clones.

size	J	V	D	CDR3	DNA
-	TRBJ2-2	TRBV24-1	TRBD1	CATSDPAGTGGTGELFF	TGTGCCACCAGTGACCCGGCCGGGACAGGGGGCACCGGGGAGCTGTTTTTT
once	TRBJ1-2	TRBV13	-	CASSLGEGTRNYGYTF	TGTGCCAGCAGCTTAGGAGAGGGAACTAGGAACTATGGCTACACCTTC
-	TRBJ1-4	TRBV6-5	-	CASSYSERSREKLFF	TGTGCCAGCAGTTACTCGGAGCGTTCGAGGGAAAAACTGTTTTTT
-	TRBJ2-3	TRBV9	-	CASSSRGYTDTQYF	TGTGCCAGCAGCTCCCGAGGGTACACAGATACGCAGTATTTT
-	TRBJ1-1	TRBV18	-	CASSTTGTNTEAFF	TGTGCCAGCTCAACCACAGGGACGAACACTGAAGCTTTCTTT
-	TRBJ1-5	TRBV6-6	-	CASSTGRVGSNQPQHF	TGTGCCAGCTCGACGGGGAGGGTCGGTAGCAATCAGCCCCAGCATTTT
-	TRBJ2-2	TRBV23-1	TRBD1	CASSQFRVGQGIQARTGELFF	TGCGCCAGCAGTCAATTCCGGGTGGGACAGGGGATCCAAGCCCGAACCGGGGAGCTGTTTTTT
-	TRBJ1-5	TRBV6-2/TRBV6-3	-	CASSSGQFSNQPQHF	TGTGCCAGCAGTTCCGGACAGTTTAGCAATCAGCCCCAGCATTTT
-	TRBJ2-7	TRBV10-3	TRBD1	CATQQPTGAISYEQYF	TGTGCCACCCAACAACCGACAGGGGCCATTTCCTACGAGCAGTACTTC
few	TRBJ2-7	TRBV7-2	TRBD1	CASSIGTAKTSYEQYF	TGTGCCAGCAGCATTGGGACAGCAAAAACATCCTACGAGCAGTACTTC
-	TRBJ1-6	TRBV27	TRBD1	CASSTQGAGAPLHF	TGTGCCAGCAGTACACAGGGGGCAGGGGCACCCCTCCACTTT
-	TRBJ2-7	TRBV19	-	CASRATGGPYEQYF	TGTGCCAGTAGGGCGACAGGAGGCCCCTACGAGCAGTACTTC
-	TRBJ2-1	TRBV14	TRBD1	CASRKTGTGNNEQFF	TGTGCCAGCAGAAAAACCGGGACAGGTAACAATGAGCAGTTCTTC
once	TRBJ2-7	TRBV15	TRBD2	CATSRDLPAASGSYYEQYF	TGTGCCACCAGCAGAGATCTTCCCGCCGCTAGCGGGAGTTATTACGAGCAGTACTTC
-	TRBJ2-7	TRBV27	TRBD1	CASSLTGVSSYEQYF	TGTGCCAGCAGCTTGACAGGGGTCAGCTCCTACGAGCAGTACTTC
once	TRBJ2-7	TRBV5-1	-	CASSSAPSGGYEQYF	TGCGCCAGCAGCTCGGCCCCCTCCGGGGGATACGAGCAGTACTTC
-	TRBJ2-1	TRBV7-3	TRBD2	CASSLRGGRARSRYNEQFF	TGTGCCAGCAGCTTACGGGGCGGGAGGGCCAGGTCGAGGTACAATGAGCAGTTCTTC
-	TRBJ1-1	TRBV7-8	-	CASSLQGAERVTFF	TGTGCCAGCAGCTTACAAGGGGCCGAAAGGGTAACTTTCTTT
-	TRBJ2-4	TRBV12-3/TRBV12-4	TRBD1	CASSTGVLNIQYF	TGTGCCAGCAGTACAGGGGTACTAAACATTCAGTACTTC
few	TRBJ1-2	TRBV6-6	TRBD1	CASSPGQNYGYTF	TGTGCCAGCAGCCCGGGACAGAACTATGGCTACACCTTC
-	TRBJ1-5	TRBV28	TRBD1	CASNRLDRGKDQPQHF	TGTGCCAGCAACCGCTTGGACAGGGGTAAGGATCAGCCCCAGCATTTT
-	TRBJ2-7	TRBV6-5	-	CATNDNLHMYEQYF	TGTGCCACAAACGATAACCTTCACATGTACGAGCAGTACTTC
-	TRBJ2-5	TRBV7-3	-	CASSTSPLGGGETQYF	TGTGCCAGCAGCACCTCCCCACTAGGAGGAGGGGAGACCCAGTACTTC
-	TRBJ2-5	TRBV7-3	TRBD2	CASSLGGPGGPRETQYF	TGTGCCAGCAGCTTAGGAGGGCCGGGAGGGCCAAGGGAGACCCAGTACTTC
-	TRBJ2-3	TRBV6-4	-	CASRGHGTDTQYF	TGTGCCAGCAGGGGACATGGCACAGATACGCAGTATTTT
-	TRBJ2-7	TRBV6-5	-	CASSYSAGNYEQYF	TGTGCCAGCAGTTACTCAGCAGGAAACTACGAGCAGTACTTC
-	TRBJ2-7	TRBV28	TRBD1	CASGRTGLSYEQYF	TGTGCCAGCGGCCGGACAGGGCTCTCCTACGAGCAGTACTTC
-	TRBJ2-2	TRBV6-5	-	CASSYRRRANTGELFF	TGTGCCAGCAGTTACCGCCGGAGGGCTAACACCGGGGAGCTGTTTTTT
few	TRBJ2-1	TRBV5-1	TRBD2	CASSRGTSGSSGPYNEQFF	TGCGCCAGCAGCCGAGGGACTAGCGGGAGCAGTGGCCCCTACAATGAGCAGTTCTTC
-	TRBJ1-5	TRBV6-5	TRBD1	CASAGQVTSQPQHF	TGTGCCAGCGCTGGACAGGTAACGTCCCAGCCCCAGCATTTT
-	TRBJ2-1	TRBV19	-	CASSPTISYNEQFF	TGTGCCAGTAGTCCCACTATCTCCTACAATGAGCAGTTCTTC
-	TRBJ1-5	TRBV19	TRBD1	CASNAGGLSNQPQHF	TGTGCCAGTAACGCAGGGGGCTTGAGCAATCAGCCCCAGCATTTT
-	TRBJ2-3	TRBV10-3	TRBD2	CAILERGADTQYF	TGTGCCATCTTGGAGCGGGGGGCAGATACGCAGTATTTT
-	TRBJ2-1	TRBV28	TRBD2	CASSLLAGGSNEQFF	TGTGCCAGCAGTTTACTAGCGGGGGGCTCCAATGAGCAGTTCTTC
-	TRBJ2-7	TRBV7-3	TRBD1	CASSPDRGPPYEQYF	TGTGCCAGCAGCCCGGACAGGGGACCCCCCTACGAGCAGTACTTC
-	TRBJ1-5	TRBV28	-	CASTSGTGTQPQHF	TGTGCCAGCACCTCAGGTACAGGAACACAGCCCCAGCATTTT
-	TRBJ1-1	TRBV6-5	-	CASSYEAGRTEAFF	TGTGCCAGCAGTTATGAGGCGGGCCGCACTGAAGCTTTCTTT
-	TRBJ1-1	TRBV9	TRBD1	CASSDHPGGSGTEAFF	TGTGCCAGCAGCGACCATCCAGGGGGGTCAGGGACTGAAGCTTTCTTT
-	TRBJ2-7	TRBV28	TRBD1	CASSYKGAGEQYF	TGTGCCAGCAGTTACAAGGGGGCGGGTGAGCAGTACTTC
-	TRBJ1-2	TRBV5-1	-	CASSLTPTDNYGYTF	TGCGCCAGCAGCTTGACCCCGACAGATAACTATGGCTACACCTTC
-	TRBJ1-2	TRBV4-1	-	CASSQGVDMDPYGYTF	TGCGCCAGCAGCCAAGGTGTGGACATGGACCCTTATGGCTACACCTTC
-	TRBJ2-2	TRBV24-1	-	CATKEQPTGELFF	TGTGCCACCAAGGAACAGCCTACCGGGGAGCTGTTTTTT
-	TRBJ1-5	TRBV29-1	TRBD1	CSVQGANNQPQHF	TGCAGCGTTCAGGGGGCAAACAATCAGCCCCAGCATTTT
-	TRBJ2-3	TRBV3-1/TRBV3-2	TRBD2	CASSYYPGTSGTDTQYF	TGTGCCAGCAGCTACTACCCCGGGACTAGCGGAACAGATACGCAGTATTTT
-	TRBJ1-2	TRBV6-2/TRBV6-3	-	CASSYGPTGNYGYTF	TGTGCCAGCAGTTACGGCCCCACAGGGAACTATGGCTACACCTTC
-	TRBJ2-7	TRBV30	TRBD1	CAWSVQGQGRF	TGTGCCTGGAGTGTACAGGGACAGGGTAGGTTC
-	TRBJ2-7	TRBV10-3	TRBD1	CAISDLGQGAFKGGYEQYF	TGTGCCATCAGTGATCTAGGACAGGGGGCCTTCAAGGGAGGCTACGAGCAGTACTTC
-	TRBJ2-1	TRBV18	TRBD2	CASSPRGLAGYNEQFF	TGTGCCAGCTCACCGCGAGGACTAGCGGGATACAATGAGCAGTTCTTC
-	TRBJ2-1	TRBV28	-	CASSLGAGVYNEQFF	TGTGCCAGCAGTTTGGGGGCGGGGGTGTACAATGAGCAGTTCTTC
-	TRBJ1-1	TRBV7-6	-	CASSSYRTSAEAFF	TGTGCCAGCAGCTCGTATCGGACATCGGCTGAAGCTTTCTTT
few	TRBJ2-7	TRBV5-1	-	CASSLDRVGREQYF	TGCGCCAGCAGCCTGGATCGAGTTGGGAGGGAGCAGTACTTC
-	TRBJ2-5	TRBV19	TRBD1	CASSISGTGRETQYF	TGTGCCAGTAGTATATCCGGGACAGGAAGGGAGACCCAGTACTTC